This T cell receptor beta chain comes out of a study of T-cell reconstitution after alpha-beta-depleted transplantation in children. This clonotype has at least ten counts. The authors prepared the TCRbeta library with unique molecular identifiers. Using its own MiXCR run on the PCR reads, TCRdb lists one record per CDR3 protein. The table lists around 680,000 distinct CDR3 sequences, approximately 15% of them singletons. Per germline, CDR1 SGHTA and CDR2 FQGNSA. The CDR3 consists of 16 residues. Trimming left V 2 bases short and J 5 bases short, with 16 bases between. The sequenced sample was PBMCs from the stem cell graft donor, obtained from the stem cell graft. This sequence joins TRBV7-2 and TRBJ1-5; D possibly corresponds to TRBD1 (5 bases). The TCR comes from a human donor who donated a stem cell graft to a child with acute myeloid leukemia. For the CDR3, the DNA is TGTGCCAGCAGCTTATCCGGCAGGGCAGTCGATCAGCCCCAGCATTTT. Translating it yields CASSLSGRAVDQPQHF.